A single sample gave rise to the 20 T cell receptor beta chains below, sequenced in a study of T cell repertoires in cytomegalovirus infection (dated by TCRdb to about 2019). Their specific antigens are unknown. Sequencing relied on an Illumina HiSeq 1500. TCRdb redid the processing of the public reads, applying fastp at Q25 and MiXCR, and retained in-frame beta chains. Rows with a matching CDR3 protein are joined into one entry that keeps the most common DNA and genes. The sample includes about 60,000 distinct CDR3 sequences, with about 33% observed a single time. Around three quarters of the sample is held by the ten biggest clonotypes. Input material: PBMCs, sequenced either directly or after in vitro stimulation (not recorded which). These receptors all stem from a human donor in good health (CMV status not recorded). Some clones in this sample may be carry-over from other donors' samples.

The J gene is TRBJ1-1, the V gene TRBV19; D might be TRBD1 (5 bases). Germline assignment: CDR1 LNHDA and CDR2 SQIVND (reference sequence). The CDR3 length is 14 residues. The V end lost 2 bases, the J end lost 6 bases, and 13 bases lay between the germline ends. The CDR3 region has the DNA TGTGCCAGTAGTATAAGGGGCCGGGCCCCTGAAGCTTTCTTT. It translates to CASSIRGRAPEAFF.

As to this clonotype: Just one base apart from a much larger clone, this may be a read error. Because the CDR3 is missing its conserved closing phenylalanine or tryptophan, this is likely a read error. The chain couples TRBV7-2 to TRBJ2-1, with 10 bases that match TRBD2. Germline CDR1 is SGHTA and CDR2 is FQGNSA. Unmatched junction bases numbered 4, after V lost 5 bases and J lost 6 bases. The length of the CDR3 is 14 residues. This CDR3 reads CASSRGTSVNEQFS. The CDR3 DNA reads TGTGCCAGCAGCCGCGGGACTAGCGTCAATGAGCAGTTCTCC.

This clonotype was recorded many times. The chain uses TRBV7-8 and TRBJ1-2; D is perhaps TRBD1 (6 bases). CDR1 is SGHVS, CDR2 FQNEAQ, per germline. V was cut by 2 bases and J by 8 bases, with 21 bases left in between. The CDR3 is made up of 16 amino acids. Here the CDR3 DNA reads TGTGCCAGCAGCTTATTGGGGGCAGGCAGAGATTTCGGCTACACCTTC. As protein: CASSLLGAGRDFGYTF. Full variable domain (remainder filled in from reference TRBV7-8 and TRBJ1-2): GAGVSQSPRYKVAKRGQDVALRCDPISGHVSLFWYQQALGQGPEFLTYFQNEAQLDKSGLPSDRFFAERPEGSVSTLKIQRTQQEDSAVYLCASSLLGAGRDFGYTFGSGTRLTVV.

This clonotype turned up a few times. The chain combines TRBV6-5 with TRBJ1-4; D remains unclear. The CDR3 contains 14 residues. V gave up 5 bases and J gave up 8 bases, with 15 bases separating them. Germline lookup yields CDR1 MNHEY and CDR2 SVGAGI. CDR3 in DNA: TGTGCCAGCAGTCCGACCGACCGAAAGGAAAAACTGTTTTTT. This translates into CASSPTDRKEKLFF.

Concerning this clonotype itself: A read error may be the cause here, since a much bigger clone is one base away. The chain uses TRBV7-8 and TRBJ1-1, with D tentatively TRBD1 (6 bases). The germline gives CDR1 SGHVS, CDR2 FQNEAQ. This CDR3 is 17 amino acids long. The CDR3 coding sequence is TGTGCCAGCAGCCGCGGCTCGGACAGCTTTATGAACACTAAAGCTTTCTTT. This encodes CASSRGSDSFMNTKAFF.

This clonotype has only a few counts. The chain has TRBV7-8 and TRBJ2-2, with 7 bases identical to TRBD1. Trimming cost V 4 bases and J 2 bases; bases outside gene matches: 4. In germline, CDR1 is SGHVS, CDR2 FQNEAQ. This CDR3 has 15 residues. The CDR3 coding sequence is TGTGCCAGCAGCTCAGGGACAGTAAACACCGGGGAGCTGTTTTTT. Translating gives CASSSGTVNTGELFF.

This clonotype was recorded many times. The chain uses TRBV10-3 and TRBJ1-3; a weak D match, TRBD1 (6 bases). Germline loops: CDR1 ENHRY, CDR2 SYGVKD. Trimming shortened V by 3 bases and J by 4 bases, and 10 bases separated the two germline ends. The CDR3 is 14 amino acids. CDR3 loop: CAISEDRTGNTIYF. CDR3 bases: TGTGCCATCAGTGAAGACAGGACCGGAAACACCATATATTTT.

This rearrangement joins TRBV11-2 to TRBJ2-2; 7 bases match TRBD2. The germline gives CDR1 SGHAT, CDR2 FQNNGV. The CDR3 is 17 amino acids. V lost 2 bases and J lost 4; bases outside the gene matches: 10. This CDR3 reads CASSLIGGRRVTGELFF. The DNA for the CDR3 is TGTGCCAGCAGCTTAATAGGCGGGAGACGGGTCACCGGGGAGCTGTTTTTT.

This clonotype occurred a few times. The rearrangement joins TRBV6-1 to TRBJ1-1, with a possible D match to TRBD1 (6 bases). With 2 bases removed from V and 1 base from J, the gap between germline ends came to 11 bases. Germline lookup yields CDR1 MNHNS and CDR2 SASEGT. The CDR3 sequence is 15 residues long. The CDR3 loop reads CASSETRDTNTEAFF. CDR3 nucleotide sequence: TGTGCCAGCAGTGAAACCCGGGACACGAACACTGAAGCTTTCTTT.

This clonotype was seen a few times. This sequence joins TRBV6-1 and TRBJ1-1; TRBD1 is a possible D gene (6 bases). The germline CDR1 and CDR2 sequences are MNHNS and SASEGT. V gave up 5 bases and J gave up 0 bases, with 7 bases separating them. The CDR3 is 13 amino acids. CDR3 amino acids: CASSWTVNTEAFF. In nucleotides, the CDR3 is TGTGCCAGCAGTTGGACAGTGAACACTGAAGCTTTCTTT.

The table lists this clonotype with a few counts. This sequence joins TRBV27 and TRBJ2-2; D assignment may be TRBD1 or TRBD2 (5 bases each). Germline assignment: CDR1 MNHEY and CDR2 SMNVEV (reference sequence). This CDR3 spans 14 amino acids. Trimming removed 4 bases from V and 2 bases from J, with 8 bases in between. This chain's CDR3 is CASSSGTNTGELFF. The CDR3 coding sequence is TGTGCCAGCAGTTCAGGGACCAACACCGGGGAGCTGTTTTTT.

This clonotype came up many times. J is TRBJ2-3 and V is TRBV7-8; D unresolved. Germline CDR1 is SGHVS and CDR2 is FQNEAQ. Between the trimmed V and J ends, which lost 5 bases and 4 bases, there was a span of 13 bases. The CDR3 totals 14 residues. CDR3 protein: CASSRRRTPDTQYF. Written as DNA, the CDR3 is TGTGCCAGCAGCCGACGTAGGACGCCAGATACGCAGTATTTT.

Ten or more counts support this clonotype. The chain uses TRBV29-1 and TRBJ2-3, with D uncertain. With 1 base removed from V and 2 bases from J, the gap between germline ends came to 16 bases. From germline, CDR1 is SQVTM and CDR2 ANQGSEA. This CDR3 spans 16 amino acids. The CDR3 is CSVEAPSTDITDTQYF. CDR3 nucleotides: TGCAGCGTTGAAGCGCCCTCCACGGATATCACAGATACGCAGTATTTT.

The chain recombines TRBV15 with TRBJ1-4, with 12 bases that match TRBD1. The CDR3 extends over 19 amino acids. J was trimmed by 8 bases and V by 0 bases; bases with no gene match: 13. Per germline, CDR1 LNHNV and CDR2 YYDKDF (reference sequence). The CDR3 here is CATSRDPGTGGLLSEKLFF. DNA of the CDR3: TGTGCCACCAGCAGAGACCCCGGGACAGGGGGCCTCCTCTCCGAAAAACTGTTTTTT.

This clonotype has a handful of counts. The CDR3 loop is CASSLELAGVADTQYF. CDR3 DNA sequence: TGTGCCAGCAGTTTGGAACTAGCGGGGGTTGCAGATACGCAGTATTTT. The chain uses TRBV12-3 or TRBV12-4 and TRBJ2-3, with TRBD2 identical over 11 bases. V shed 3 bases, J shed 4 bases, and the junction held 6 bases outside the gene matches. The CDR3 is 16 residues long.

This clonotype was counted a few times. The chain recombines TRBV6-1 with TRBJ2-1; no clear D gene. V lost 5 bases, J lost 7 bases, and 9 bases lay in between. Germline CDR1 is MNHNS and CDR2 is SASEGT. There are 12 residues in the CDR3. CDR3 sequence: CASSSGINEQFF. CDR3 DNA: TGTGCCAGCAGTTCGGGTATAAATGAGCAGTTCTTC.

This clonotype has just a few counts. The chain joins TRBV20-1 to TRBJ2-1; TRBD2 matches at 15 bases. Trimming cost V 3 bases and J 3 bases; bases outside gene matches: 15. The CDR3 has 20 amino acids. Germline CDR1 reads DFQATT; CDR2 reads SNEGSKA (reference sequence). CDR3 region: CSARVPRTSGRGPIYNEQFF. CDR3 DNA sequence: TGCAGTGCTAGGGTCCCCCGGACTAGCGGGAGGGGGCCCATCTACAATGAGCAGTTCTTC.

Within the sample, this clonotype is large. This chain links TRBV6-5 with TRBJ2-7, with TRBD2 as a possible D gene (6 bases). Looked up from germline, CDR1 is MNHEY and CDR2 is SVGAGI. The CDR3 sequence is 14 residues long. Between the trimmed V and J ends, which lost 1 base and 2 bases, there was a span of 9 bases. CDR3 nucleotide sequence: TGTGCCAGCAGTTACTACGGGGGTCCCTACGAGCAGTACTTC. This codes for CASSYYGGPYEQYF.

The V and J genes are TRBV20-1 and TRBJ2-3; TRBD2 aligns across 11 bases. Germline V gives CDR1 DFQATT, CDR2 SNEGSKA (reference sequence). Trimming cost V 2 bases and J 7 bases; bases outside gene matches: 14. The CDR3 length is 17 residues. The CDR3 spells CSARQTSGEQVPNTQYF. The CDR3 nucleotides read TGCAGTGCTAGACAGACTAGCGGGGAACAGGTCCCAAATACGCAGTATTTT.

V gene TRBV27 combines with J gene TRBJ1-6, with 12 positions matching TRBD1. CDR1 and CDR2 from the germline V gene are MNHEY and SMNVEV (reference sequence). After removal of 3 bases from V and 8 bases from J, the junction contained 11 bases not matched to a gene. CDR3 length: 18 residues. The CDR3 sequence is CASSLGLWGQGADSPLHF. CDR3 nucleotides: TGTGCCAGCAGTTTGGGGTTGTGGGGACAGGGGGCTGATTCACCCCTCCACTTT.